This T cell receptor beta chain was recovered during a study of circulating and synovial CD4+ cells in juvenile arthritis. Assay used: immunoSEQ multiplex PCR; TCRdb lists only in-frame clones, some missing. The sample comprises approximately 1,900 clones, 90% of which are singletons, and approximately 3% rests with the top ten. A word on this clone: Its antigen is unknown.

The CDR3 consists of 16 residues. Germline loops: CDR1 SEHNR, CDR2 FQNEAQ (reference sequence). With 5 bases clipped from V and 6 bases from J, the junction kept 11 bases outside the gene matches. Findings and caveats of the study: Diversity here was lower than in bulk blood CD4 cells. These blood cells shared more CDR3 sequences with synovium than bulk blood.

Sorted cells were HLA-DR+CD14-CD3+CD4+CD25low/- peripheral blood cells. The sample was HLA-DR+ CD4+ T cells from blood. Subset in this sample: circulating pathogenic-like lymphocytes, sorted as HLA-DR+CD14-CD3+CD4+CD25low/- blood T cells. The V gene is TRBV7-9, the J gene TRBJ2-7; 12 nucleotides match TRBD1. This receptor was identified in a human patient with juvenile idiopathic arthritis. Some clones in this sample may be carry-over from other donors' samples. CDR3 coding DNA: TGTGCCAGCAGCCCATACTGGGGACAGGGGGCAGGCGAGCAGTACTTC. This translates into CASSPYWGQGAGEQYF.